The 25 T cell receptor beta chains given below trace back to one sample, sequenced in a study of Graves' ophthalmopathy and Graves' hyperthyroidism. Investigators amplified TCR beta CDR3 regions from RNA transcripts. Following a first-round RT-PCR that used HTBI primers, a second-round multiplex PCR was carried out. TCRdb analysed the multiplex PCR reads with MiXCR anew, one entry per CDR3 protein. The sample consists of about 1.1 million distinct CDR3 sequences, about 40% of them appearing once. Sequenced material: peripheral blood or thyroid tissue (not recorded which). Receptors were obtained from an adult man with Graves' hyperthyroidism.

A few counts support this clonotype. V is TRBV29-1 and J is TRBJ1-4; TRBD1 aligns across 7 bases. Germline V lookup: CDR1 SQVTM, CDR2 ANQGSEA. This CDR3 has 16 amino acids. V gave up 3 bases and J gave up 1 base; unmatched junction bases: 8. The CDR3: CSVETGRTGTNEKLFF. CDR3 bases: TGCAGCGTTGAGACAGGGCGTACAGGAACTAATGAAAAACTGTTTTTT.

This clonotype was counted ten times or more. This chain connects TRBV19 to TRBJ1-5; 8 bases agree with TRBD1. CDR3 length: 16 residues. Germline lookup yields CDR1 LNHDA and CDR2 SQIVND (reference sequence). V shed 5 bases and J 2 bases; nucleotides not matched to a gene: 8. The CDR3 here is CASSEQQGAGNQPQHF. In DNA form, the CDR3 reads TGTGCCAGTAGTGAGCAGCAGGGGGCTGGCAATCAGCCCCAGCATTTT.

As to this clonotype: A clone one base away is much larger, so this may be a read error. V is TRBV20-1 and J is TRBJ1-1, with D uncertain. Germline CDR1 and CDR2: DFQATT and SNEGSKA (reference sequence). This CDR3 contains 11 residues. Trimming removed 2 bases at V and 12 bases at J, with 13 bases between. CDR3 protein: CSARPGSVSFF. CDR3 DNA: TGCAGTGCTAGACCGGGGTCAGTGTCTTTCTTT.

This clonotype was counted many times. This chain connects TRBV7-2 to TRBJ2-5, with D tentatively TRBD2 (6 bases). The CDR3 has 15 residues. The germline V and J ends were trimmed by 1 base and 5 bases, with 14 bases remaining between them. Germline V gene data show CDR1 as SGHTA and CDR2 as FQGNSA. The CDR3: CASSLVQGGAETQYF. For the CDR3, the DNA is TGTGCCAGCAGCTTAGTGCAGGGAGGCGCGGAGACCCAGTACTTC.

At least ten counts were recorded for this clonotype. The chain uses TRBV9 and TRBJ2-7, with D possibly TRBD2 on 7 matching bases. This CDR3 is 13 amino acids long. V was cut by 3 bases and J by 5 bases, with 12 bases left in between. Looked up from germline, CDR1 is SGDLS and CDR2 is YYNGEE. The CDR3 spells CASSEGGVNEQYF. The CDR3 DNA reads TGTGCCAGCAGCGAGGGGGGGGTGAACGAGCAGTACTTC.

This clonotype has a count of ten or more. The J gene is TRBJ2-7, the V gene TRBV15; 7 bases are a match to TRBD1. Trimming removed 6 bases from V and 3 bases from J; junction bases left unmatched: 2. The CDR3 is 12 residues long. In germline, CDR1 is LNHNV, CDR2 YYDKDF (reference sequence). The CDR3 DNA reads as TGTGCCACCAGTCGGGACAGCTACGAGCAGTACTTC. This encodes CATSRDSYEQYF.

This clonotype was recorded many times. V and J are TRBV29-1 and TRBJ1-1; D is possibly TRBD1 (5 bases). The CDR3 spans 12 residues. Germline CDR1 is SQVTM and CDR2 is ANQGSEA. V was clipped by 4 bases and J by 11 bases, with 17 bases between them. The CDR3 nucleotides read TGCAGCGTTGGTATTTTGGGGGTTGATGCTTTCTTT. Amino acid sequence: CSVGILGVDAFF. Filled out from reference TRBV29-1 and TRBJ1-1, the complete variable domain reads SAVISQKPSRDICQRGTSLTIQCQVDSQVTMMFWYRQQPGQSLTLIATANQGSEATYESGFVIDKFPISRPNLTFSTLTVSNMSPEDSSIYLCSVGILGVDAFFGQGTRLTVV.

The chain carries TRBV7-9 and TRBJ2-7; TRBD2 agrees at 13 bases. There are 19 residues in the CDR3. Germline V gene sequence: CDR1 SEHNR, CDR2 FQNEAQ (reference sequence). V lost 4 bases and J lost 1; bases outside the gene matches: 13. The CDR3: CASSSNASTSGGSSYEQYF. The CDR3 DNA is TGTGCCAGCAGCTCAAACGCCTCGACTAGCGGGGGGTCGTCCTACGAGCAGTACTTC. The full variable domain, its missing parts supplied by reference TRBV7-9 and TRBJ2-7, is DTGVSQNPRHKITKRGQNVTFRCDPISEHNRLYWYRQTLGQGPEFLTYFQNEAQLEKSRLLSDRFSAERPKGSFSTLEIQRTEQGDSAMYLCASSSNASTSGGSSYEQYFGPGTRLTVT.

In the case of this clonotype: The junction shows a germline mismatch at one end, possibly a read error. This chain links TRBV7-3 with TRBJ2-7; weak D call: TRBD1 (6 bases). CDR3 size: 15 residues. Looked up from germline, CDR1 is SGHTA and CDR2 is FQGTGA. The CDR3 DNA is TGCGCCAGCAGCCAAGGTAGGGTACAGGGCGGTGAGCAGTACTTC. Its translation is CASSQGRVQGGEQYF. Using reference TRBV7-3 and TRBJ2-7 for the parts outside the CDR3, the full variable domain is GAGVSQTPSNKVTEKGKYVELRCDPISGHTALYWYRQSLGQGPEFLIYFQGTGAADDSGLPNDRFFAVRPEGSVSTLKIQRTERGDSAVYLCASSQGRVQGGEQYFGPGTRLTVT.

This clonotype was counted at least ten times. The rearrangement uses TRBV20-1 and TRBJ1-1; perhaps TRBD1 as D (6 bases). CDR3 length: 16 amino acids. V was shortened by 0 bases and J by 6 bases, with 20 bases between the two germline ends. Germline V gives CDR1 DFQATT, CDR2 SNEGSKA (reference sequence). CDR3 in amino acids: CSARDLRGQGVPEAFF. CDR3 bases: TGCAGTGCTAGAGATTTGCGGGGGCAGGGAGTGCCTGAAGCTTTCTTT.

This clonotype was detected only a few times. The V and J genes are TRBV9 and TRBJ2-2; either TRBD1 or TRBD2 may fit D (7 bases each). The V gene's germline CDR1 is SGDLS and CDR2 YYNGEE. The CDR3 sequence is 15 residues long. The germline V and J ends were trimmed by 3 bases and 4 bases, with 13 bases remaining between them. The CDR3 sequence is CASSEQGRGTGELFF. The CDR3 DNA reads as TGTGCCAGCAGCGAACAGGGGAGGGGCACCGGGGAGCTGTTTTTT.

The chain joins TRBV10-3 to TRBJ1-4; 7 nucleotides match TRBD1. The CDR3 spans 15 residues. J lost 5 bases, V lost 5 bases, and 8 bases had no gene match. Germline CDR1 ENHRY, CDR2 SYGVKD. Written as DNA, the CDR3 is TGTGCCATCAGTCAATCCTGGGACAGCAATGAAAAACTGTTTTTT. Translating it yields CAISQSWDSNEKLFF.

The chain's CDR3 is CSVLLAGPSSGANVLTF. The CDR3 coding sequence is TGCAGCGTCCTACTAGCGGGGCCCAGCTCTGGGGCCAACGTCCTGACTTTC. The rearrangement joins TRBV29-1 to TRBJ2-6; 10 bases match TRBD2. Germline V gives CDR1 SQVTM, CDR2 ANQGSEA. This CDR3 is built from 17 residues. V lost 6 bases, J lost 0 bases, and 8 bases stayed unmatched.

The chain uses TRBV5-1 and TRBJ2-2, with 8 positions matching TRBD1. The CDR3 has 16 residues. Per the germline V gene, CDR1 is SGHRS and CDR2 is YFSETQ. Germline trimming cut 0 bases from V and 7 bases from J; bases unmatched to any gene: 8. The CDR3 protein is CASSLAPGGFGGELFF. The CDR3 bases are TGCGCCAGCAGCTTGGCTCCAGGGGGCTTCGGCGGGGAGCTGTTTTTT.

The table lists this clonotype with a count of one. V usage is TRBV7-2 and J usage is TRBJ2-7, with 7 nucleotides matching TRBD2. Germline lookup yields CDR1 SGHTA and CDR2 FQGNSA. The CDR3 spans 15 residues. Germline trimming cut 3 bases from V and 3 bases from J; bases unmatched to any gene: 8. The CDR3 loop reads CASSFNPSGVYEQYF. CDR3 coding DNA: TGTGCCAGCAGCTTTAACCCTAGCGGAGTCTACGAGCAGTACTTC.

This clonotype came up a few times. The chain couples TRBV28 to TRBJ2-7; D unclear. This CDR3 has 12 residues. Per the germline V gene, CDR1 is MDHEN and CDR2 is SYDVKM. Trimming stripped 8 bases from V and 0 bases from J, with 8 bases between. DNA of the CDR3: TGTGCCAGCTGTTCCGACTCCTACGAGCAGTACTTC. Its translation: CASCSDSYEQYF.

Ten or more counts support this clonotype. The CDR3 nucleotides read TGTGCCAGCAGCTCCCGACTAGAAAGAAACACCGGGGAGCTGTTTTTT. It specifies CASSSRLERNTGELFF. The V gene is TRBV7-3, the J gene TRBJ2-2, with D maybe TRBD2 (6 bases). CDR1 is SGHTA, CDR2 FQGTGA, per germline. The CDR3 extends over 16 amino acids. Trimming removed 4 bases at V and 2 bases at J, with 14 bases between.

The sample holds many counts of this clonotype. The CDR3 nucleotides are TGCGCCAGCAGCTCCGCGACAGGGATTGATGGCGAGCAGTACTTC. Translated: CASSSATGIDGEQYF. The V call is TRBV5-1, the J call TRBJ2-7, with 7 bases matching TRBD1. The CDR3 has 15 amino acids. CDR1 SGHRS and CDR2 YFSETQ come from the germline V gene. J was trimmed by 6 bases and V by 3 bases; bases with no gene match: 12. The variable domain in full, with the rest retrieved from reference TRBV5-1 and TRBJ2-7, is KAGVTQTPRYLIKTRGQQVTLSCSPISGHRSVSWYQQTPGQGLQFLFEYFSETQRNKGNFPGRFSGRQFSNSRSEMNVSTLELGDSALYLCASSSATGIDGEQYFGPGTRLTVT.

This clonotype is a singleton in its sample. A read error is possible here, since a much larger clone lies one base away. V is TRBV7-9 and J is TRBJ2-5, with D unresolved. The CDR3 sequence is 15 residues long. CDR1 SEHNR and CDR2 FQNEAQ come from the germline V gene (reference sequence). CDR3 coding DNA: TGTGCCAGCAGCTTAGAGCAACAGCTCCAAGAGGCCCAGTACTTC. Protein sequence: CASSLEQQLQEAQYF.

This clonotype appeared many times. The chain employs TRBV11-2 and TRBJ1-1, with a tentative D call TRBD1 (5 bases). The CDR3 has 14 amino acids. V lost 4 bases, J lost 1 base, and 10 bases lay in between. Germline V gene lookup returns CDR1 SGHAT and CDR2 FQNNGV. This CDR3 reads CASSWGRRNTEAFF. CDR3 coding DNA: TGTGCCAGCAGCTGGGGACGGCGGAACACTGAAGCTTTCTTT.

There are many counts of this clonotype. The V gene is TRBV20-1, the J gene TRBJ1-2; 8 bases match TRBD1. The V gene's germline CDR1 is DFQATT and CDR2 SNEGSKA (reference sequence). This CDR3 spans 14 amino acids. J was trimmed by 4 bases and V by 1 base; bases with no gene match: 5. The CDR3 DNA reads TGCAGTGCTAGAGTGGGGACAGGCACCTATGGCTACACCTTC. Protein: CSARVGTGTYGYTF.

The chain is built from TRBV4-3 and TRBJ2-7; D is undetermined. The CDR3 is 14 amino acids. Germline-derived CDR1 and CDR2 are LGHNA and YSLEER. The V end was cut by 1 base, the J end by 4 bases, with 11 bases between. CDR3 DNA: TGCGCCAGCAGCCAAGCAAGCCCAGGTTACGAGCAGTACTTC. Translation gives CASSQASPGYEQYF.

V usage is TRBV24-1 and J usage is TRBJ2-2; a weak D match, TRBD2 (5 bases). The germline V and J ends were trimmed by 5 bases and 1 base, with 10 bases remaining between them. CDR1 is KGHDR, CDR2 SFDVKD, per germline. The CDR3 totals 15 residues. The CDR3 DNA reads TGTGCCACCAGTGTCAACGGGGTGAACACCGGGGAGCTGTTTTTT. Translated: CATSVNGVNTGELFF.

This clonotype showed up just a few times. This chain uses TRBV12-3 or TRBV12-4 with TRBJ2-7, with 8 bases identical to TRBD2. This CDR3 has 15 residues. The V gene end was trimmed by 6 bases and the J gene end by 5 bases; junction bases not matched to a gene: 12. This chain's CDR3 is CASRDSIGTSDEQYF. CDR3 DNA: TGTGCCAGCAGAGACTCTATCGGGACTAGTGACGAGCAGTACTTC.

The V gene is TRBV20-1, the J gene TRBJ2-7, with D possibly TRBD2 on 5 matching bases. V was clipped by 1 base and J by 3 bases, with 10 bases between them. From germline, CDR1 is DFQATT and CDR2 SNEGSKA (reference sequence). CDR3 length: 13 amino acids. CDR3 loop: CSARAGSRYEQYF. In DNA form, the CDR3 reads TGCAGTGCTAGAGCGGGATCCCGCTACGAGCAGTACTTC.